This T cell receptor beta chain was sequenced for a study of CD8+ T cells in alopecia areata. Whole-study context: The study gave treated patients oral tofacitinib at 5 to 10 mg twice daily. Treatment with tofacitinib (6 to 18 months) was followed by 6 months off drug. Study observations and caveats: Greater clonality was observed in lesional scalp samples, especially alopecia totalis/universalis, versus normal scalp.

Following RNA extraction, reverse transcription yielded cDNA that acted as the sequencing template. Generated by immunoSEQ multiplex PCR, the TCRdb table keeps only in-frame clones and is missing some. The sample carries some 170,000 clones, about 67% recorded once. CDR1 and CDR2 (germline): SGHVS, FNYEAQ. The CDR3 has 13 residues. V was pared by 1 base and J by 6 bases, with 7 bases between. As concerns this clone: The antigen is unknown.

Lesional scalp tissue (obtained by punch biopsy) and peripheral blood were collected from alopecia areata patients. This sequence originates from a human donor with alopecia areata. V and J are TRBV7-6 and TRBJ1-3; maybe TRBD1 (5 bases). Specimen: CD8+ T cells sorted from blood, collected at week 0. The CDR3: CASSLEGLNTIYF. The CDR3 DNA reads TGTGCCAGCAGCTTAGAGGGGTTAAACACCATATATTTT.